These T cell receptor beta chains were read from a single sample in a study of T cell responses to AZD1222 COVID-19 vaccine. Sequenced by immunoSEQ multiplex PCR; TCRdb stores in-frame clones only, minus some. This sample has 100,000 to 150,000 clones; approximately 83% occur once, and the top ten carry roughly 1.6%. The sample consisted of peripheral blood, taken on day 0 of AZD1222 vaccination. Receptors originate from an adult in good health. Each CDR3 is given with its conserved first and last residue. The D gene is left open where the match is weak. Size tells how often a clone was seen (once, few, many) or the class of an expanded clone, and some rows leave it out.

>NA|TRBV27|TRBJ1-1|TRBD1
TGTGCCAGCAGTCCCAGTACAGGGGGCGCGGAGGCTTTCTTT
CASSPSTGGAEAFF
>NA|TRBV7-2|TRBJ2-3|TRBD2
TGTGCCAGCAGCTTAGGCGGGAGAGATCGGGATACGCAGTATTTT
CASSLGGRDRDTQYF
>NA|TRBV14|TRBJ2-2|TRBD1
TGTGCCAGCAGCCAGCGGGACAGGTACAACGGGGAGCTGTTTTTT
CASSQRDRYNGELFF
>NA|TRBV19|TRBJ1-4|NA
TGTGCCACCTCCGAGGATTATGAAAAACTGTTTTTT
CATSEDYEKLFF
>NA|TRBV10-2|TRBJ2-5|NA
TGCGCCAGCAGTGAGTTCGGCAAGGAGACCCAGTACTTC
CASSEFGKETQYF
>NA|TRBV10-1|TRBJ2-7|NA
TGCGCCAGCACCCGAGCCTACGAGCAGTACTTC
CASTRAYEQYF
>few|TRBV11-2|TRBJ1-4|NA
TGTGCCAGCAGCGACAACTACAGGGCGGAAAAACTGTTTTTT
CASSDNYRAEKLFF
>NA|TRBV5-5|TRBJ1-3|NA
TGTGCCAGCAGCTTGGGATCCGGCGGAAACACCATATATTTT
CASSLGSGGNTIYF
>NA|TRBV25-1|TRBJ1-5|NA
TGTGCCAGCACACCCGGTTGGAGCAATCAGCCCCAGCATTTT
CASTPGWSNQPQHF
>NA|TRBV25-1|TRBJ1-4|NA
TGTGCCAGCAGTGAATCCGGACGGATACTTAGTGAAAAACTGTTTTTT
CASSESGRILSEKLFF
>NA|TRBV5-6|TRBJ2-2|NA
TGTGCCAGCAGCTTGGATCGGGGATGGAGCACCGGGGAGCTGTTTTTT
CASSLDRGWSTGELFF
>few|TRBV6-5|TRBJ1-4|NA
TGTGCCAGCAGTTACTCATTGGGGTCGGGTGAAAAACTGTTTTTT
CASSYSLGSGEKLFF